Each of the 23 T cell receptor beta chains below was sequenced from the same sample in a study of CD4+ T cells in melanoma. TCRdb's copy holds only in-frame clones and misses some; the assay was immunoSEQ multiplex PCR. The sample holds some 120,000 clones, 92% seen once. Sequenced input: peripheral blood. The source of these receptors is a human donor with melanoma.

This sequence joins TRBV4-3 and TRBJ2-7; 12 nucleotides line up with TRBD1. CDR3 size: 17 residues. CDR1 and CDR2 from the germline V gene are LGHNA and YSLEER. V lost 1 base to trimming and J lost 3 bases; unmatched junction nucleotides: 7. CDR3 sequence: CASSQVLGQGAFYEQYF. CDR3 coding DNA: TGCGCCAGCAGCCAAGTCTTGGGACAGGGGGCCTTCTACGAGCAGTACTTC.

The sample holds a few counts of this clone. V usage is TRBV9 and J usage is TRBJ1-5; the D is unclear. The V end was cut by 0 bases, the J end by 6 bases, with 7 bases between. The CDR3 totals 13 residues. Germline assignment: CDR1 SGDLS and CDR2 YYNGEE. CDR3 sequence: CASSVEGIQPQHF. The CDR3 coding sequence is TGTGCCAGCAGCGTAGAAGGGATTCAGCCCCAGCATTTT.

The chain has TRBV19 and TRBJ2-7, with a possible D match to TRBD2 (5 bases). The CDR3 loop spans 15 amino acids. CDR1 is LNHDA and CDR2 is SQIVND in the germline V gene (reference sequence). The V gene lost 6 bases and the J gene lost 2 bases, with 17 bases spanning the gap. CDR3 residues: CASSPFSGQPYEQYF. DNA of the CDR3: TGTGCCAGTAGCCCTTTCAGCGGCCAGCCCTACGAGCAGTACTTC.

The chain has TRBV10-3 and TRBJ1-5; no clear D. CDR1 is ENHRY and CDR2 is SYGVKD in the germline V gene. V was clipped by 5 bases and J by 4 bases, with 9 bases between them. The CDR3 sequence is 13 residues long. The CDR3 DNA reads as TGTGCCATCAGTCTGGACCCTAATCAGCCCCAGCATTTT. As protein: CAISLDPNQPQHF.

The J gene is TRBJ2-5, the V gene TRBV6-5; D may be TRBD1 (5 bases). Trimming stripped 0 bases from V and 3 bases from J, with 8 bases between. Germline CDR1 and CDR2: MNHEY and SVGAGI. The length of the CDR3 is 14 residues. In DNA, the CDR3 is TGTGCCAGCAGTTACTCCCAGGGTGAAGAGACCCAGTACTTC. Protein product: CASSYSQGEETQYF.

The gene calls are TRBV9 and TRBJ2-1; 9 bases fit TRBD1. The germline CDR1 and CDR2 sequences are SGDLS and YYNGEE. The CDR3 runs 16 residues. V lost 0 bases to trimming and J lost 6 bases; unmatched junction nucleotides: 7. CDR3 sequence: CASSVVRTGVGNEQFF. In nucleotides, the CDR3 is TGTGCCAGCAGCGTAGTCAGGACAGGGGTGGGCAATGAGCAGTTCTTC.

The genes are TRBV2 and TRBJ2-2; TRBD1 might be the D (5 bases). V was pared by 6 bases and J by 7 bases, with 12 bases between. There are 13 residues in the CDR3. Looked up from germline, CDR1 is SNHLY and CDR2 is FYNNEI. The CDR3 sequence is CASSNQGVGELFF. The CDR3 region has the DNA TGTGCCAGCAGCAATCAGGGTGTCGGGGAGCTGTTTTTT.

The chain uses TRBV2 and TRBJ1-5; 7 nucleotides align to TRBD1. The V and J ends lost 5 bases and 5 bases, in that order; junction bases with no gene match: 9. Germline CDR1 reads SNHLY; CDR2 reads FYNNEI. There are 15 residues in the CDR3. In DNA, the CDR3 is TGTGCCAGCAGTCAGCTATCAGGGGGTTATCAGCCCCAGCATTTT. Translation: CASSQLSGGYQPQHF.

The chain has TRBV10-3 and TRBJ2-1; D may be TRBD2 (5 bases). CDR1 is ENHRY and CDR2 is SYGVKD in the germline V gene. V was trimmed by 3 bases and J by 10 bases, leaving 19 bases between them. There are 15 residues in the CDR3. For the CDR3, the DNA is TGTGCCATCAGTGACCGGGATGTCGTGGGGTCGGAGCAGTTCTTC. Translation: CAISDRDVVGSEQFF.

This rearrangement joins TRBV5-4 to TRBJ1-2; possibly TRBD1 for D (5 bases). V lost 2 bases and J lost 5, with 10 bases in between. In germline, CDR1 is SGHNT, CDR2 YYREEE (reference sequence). The length of the CDR3 is 13 residues. The CDR3 reads CASSLGAQYGYTF. CDR3 sequence (DNA): TGTGCCAGCAGCTTAGGGGCGCAGTATGGCTACACCTTC.

The chain carries TRBV19 and TRBJ2-7; 9 positions match TRBD2. Germline CDR1 reads LNHDA; CDR2 reads SQIVND (reference sequence). The CDR3 consists of 14 residues. Germline trimming cut 8 bases from V and 5 bases from J; bases unmatched to any gene: 10. The CDR3 reads CASSPGGGVHEQYF. The CDR3 nucleotides read TGTGCCAGTTCGCCTGGCGGGGGGGTCCACGAGCAGTACTTC.

This rearrangement joins TRBV2 to TRBJ1-3; D ambiguous. The ends were cut back, 2 bases at V and 4 bases at J, with 3 bases in the middle. Germline-derived CDR1 and CDR2 are SNHLY and FYNNEI. The CDR3 has 12 residues. CDR3 sequence reads: CASSERGNTIYF. The DNA for the CDR3 is TGTGCCAGCAGTGAAAGAGGAAACACCATATATTTT.

CDR3 loop: CATSGVLKEEAFF. DNA for the CDR3: TGTGCCACCAGCGGAGTTTTAAAGGAGGAAGCTTTCTTT. The genes are TRBV15 and TRBJ1-1; D is uncertain. The V gene's germline CDR1 is LNHNV and CDR2 YYDKDF (reference sequence). The germline V and J ends were trimmed by 5 bases and 8 bases, with 15 bases remaining between them. The CDR3 has 13 residues.

The chain links TRBV6-5 to TRBJ2-3; 10 bases line up with TRBD1. Germline V gene sequence: CDR1 MNHEY, CDR2 SVGAGI. This CDR3 region has 15 residues. With 6 bases clipped from V and 0 bases from J, the junction kept 3 bases outside the gene matches. Here the CDR3 DNA reads TGTGCCAGCAGGGACAGGGGGAAGAGCACAGATACGCAGTATTTT. Translating it yields CASRDRGKSTDTQYF.

The chain is built from TRBV7-3 and TRBJ1-6; 9 bases agree with TRBD1. The J segment lost 2 bases and the V segment lost 5 bases, leaving 13 bases of the junction unmatched. CDR3 length: 19 residues. Germline V lookup: CDR1 SGHTA, CDR2 FQGTGA. CDR3 in amino acids: CASSPPGTGPLTYNSPLHF. The CDR3 DNA is TGTGCCAGCAGCCCCCCTGGGACAGGGCCCCTGACCTATAATTCACCCCTCCACTTT.

V is TRBV5-4 and J is TRBJ2-3, with TRBD1 matching over 8 bases. Germline trimming cut 2 bases from V and 6 bases from J; bases unmatched to any gene: 11. CDR1 and CDR2 from the germline V gene are SGHNT and YYREEE (reference sequence). The CDR3 is 16 residues long. CDR3 loop: CASSFRQGAIGDTQYF. The CDR3, as DNA: TGTGCCAGCAGCTTCAGGCAGGGGGCAATAGGGGATACGCAGTATTTT.

The V call is TRBV4-1, the J call TRBJ1-1; the D is unclear. CDR3 length: 14 amino acids. The ends were cut back, 1 base at V and 4 bases at J, with 10 bases in the middle. Germline V gives CDR1 MGHRA, CDR2 YSYEKL. This chain's CDR3 is CASSQASRGTEAFF. The CDR3 coding sequence is TGCGCCAGCAGCCAAGCTTCCCGCGGCACTGAAGCTTTCTTT.

V usage is TRBV11-2 and J usage is TRBJ2-7; 7 positions agree with TRBD1. This CDR3 has 15 amino acids. CDR1 is SGHAT and CDR2 is FQNNGV in the germline V gene. Germline trimming cut 5 bases from V and 0 bases from J; bases unmatched to any gene: 7. CDR3 sequence: CASSRGTVFSYEQYF. The CDR3 coding sequence is TGTGCCAGCAGCCGAGGGACAGTCTTCTCCTACGAGCAGTACTTC.

The chain has TRBV7-2 and TRBJ2-3; D not certain. The CDR3 runs to 12 residues. V was cut by 3 bases and J by 6 bases, with 7 bases left in between. CDR1 and CDR2 from the germline V gene are SGHTA and FQGNSA. The CDR3 is CASSFRVDTQYF. The CDR3, as DNA: TGTGCCAGCAGCTTCAGAGTGGATACGCAGTATTTT.

The CDR3 reads CASSQDTSGRPNTQYF. In DNA, the CDR3 is TGCGCCAGCAGCCAAGATACTAGCGGGAGACCGAATACGCAGTATTTT. The genes are TRBV4-1 and TRBJ2-3; 11 bases match TRBD2. V gave up 0 bases and J gave up 7 bases; unmatched junction bases: 6. The germline gives CDR1 MGHRA, CDR2 YSYEKL. The CDR3 loop spans 16 amino acids.

This chain links TRBV19 with TRBJ2-1, with TRBD1 matching 7 bases. The CDR3 covers 16 residues. The germline gives CDR1 LNHDA, CDR2 SQIVND (reference sequence). Losses at the gene ends were 7 bases for V and 4 bases for J; bases not matched to a gene: 13. The chain's CDR3 is CASTDLAGTEYNEQFF. The CDR3 region has the DNA TGTGCCAGTACCGATCTCGCCGGGACAGAATACAATGAGCAGTTCTTC.

The V and J genes are TRBV19 and TRBJ2-1; D perhaps matches TRBD2 (5 bases). V was clipped by 3 bases and J by 1 base, with 10 bases between them. Germline CDR1 is LNHDA and CDR2 is SQIVND (reference sequence). The CDR3 contains 15 residues. In DNA, the CDR3 is TGTGCCAGTAGTATGGAGGACGCGTCCTACAATGAGCAGTTCTTC. Protein: CASSMEDASYNEQFF.

This chain links TRBV9 with TRBJ2-3; D could derive from TRBD1 or TRBD2 (6 bases each). Germline V lookup: CDR1 SGDLS, CDR2 YYNGEE. The CDR3 is made up of 14 amino acids. V lost 4 bases and J lost 4, with 13 bases in between. CDR3: CASSIVGGPDTQYF. CDR3 coding DNA: TGTGCCAGCAGCATAGTGGGGGGCCCAGATACGCAGTATTTT.